Following are 8 T cell receptor beta chains from one sample sequenced in a study of blood T cells in healthy people across ages. Then a second PCR, running about 7 to 11 cycles, was carried out with a sample-barcoded 5' primer and a J-beta primer mix. TCRdb independently ran MiXCR on the 5' RACE reads; one entry per CDR3 protein. The sample has 790,000 or so distinct CDR3 sequences; about half are singletons. Input material: blood. These receptors all stem from a man older than 75 in good health.

V and J are TRBV29-1 and TRBJ2-7, with a tentative D call TRBD1 (6 bases). The germline V gene has CDR1 SQVTM and CDR2 ANQGSEA. The CDR3 extends over 13 amino acids. V lost 4 bases to trimming and J lost 3 bases, with 13 bases between them. CDR3 protein: CSVGGGENYEQYF. CDR3 bases: TGCAGCGTTGGAGGGGGAGAGAACTACGAGCAGTACTTC.

The rearrangement uses TRBV4-1 and TRBJ2-7; D gene unclear. The CDR3 is 13 amino acids. Between the trimmed V and J ends, which lost 2 bases and 2 bases, there was a span of 7 bases. Germline V gene sequence: CDR1 MGHRA, CDR2 YSYEKL. As DNA, the CDR3 is TGCGCCAGCAGCCAATCCTTAACCTACGAGCAGTACTTC. Protein: CASSQSLTYEQYF.

The V gene is TRBV27, the J gene TRBJ1-1, with a possible D match to TRBD1 (6 bases). CDR1 is MNHEY, CDR2 SMNVEV, per germline (reference sequence). The length of the CDR3 is 14 residues. The V and J ends lost 3 bases and 5 bases respectively, with 13 bases between them. The CDR3 reads CASSFGGALTEAFF. As DNA, the CDR3 is TGTGCCAGCAGTTTCGGGGGGGCCCTAACTGAAGCTTTCTTT.

This clonotype showed up many times. The V gene is TRBV7-2, the J gene TRBJ2-2; no clear D. V was pared by 0 bases and J by 6 bases, with 2 bases between. The CDR3 length is 12 residues. Germline loops: CDR1 SGHTA, CDR2 FQGNSA. The CDR3 region has the DNA TGTGCCAGCAGCTTAGCGCCCGGGGAGCTGTTTTTT. The encoded protein is CASSLAPGELFF.

On this clonotype: This may be a read error, as it is one base from a much larger clone. The V call is TRBV9, the J call TRBJ2-3; a possible D gene is TRBD2 (7 bases). The CDR3 extends over 18 amino acids. The germline gives CDR1 SGDLS, CDR2 YYNGEE. The DNA of the CDR3 is TGTGCCAGCAGCGTGGAGGGGGGGAGACCTTCGGGCACAGATACGCGGTATTTT. Residues: CASSVEGGRPSGTDTRYF.

This clonotype was seen only a few times. The J gene is TRBJ2-5, the V gene TRBV7-2; 7 bases agree with TRBD1. The CDR3 is made up of 14 amino acids. V lost 3 bases to trimming and J lost 5 bases; unmatched junction nucleotides: 6. CDR1 SGHTA and CDR2 FQGNSA come from the germline V gene. The CDR3 region is CASSLNRGIETQYF. The CDR3 bases are TGTGCCAGCAGCTTGAACAGGGGTATCGAGACCCAGTACTTC. Using reference TRBV7-2 and TRBJ2-5 for the parts outside the CDR3, the full variable domain is GAGVSQSPSNKVTEKGKDVELRCDPISGHTALYWYRQSLGQGLEFLIYFQGNSAPDKSGLPSDRFSAERTGGSVSTLTIQRTQQEDSAVYLCASSLNRGIETQYFGPGTRLLVL.

This clonotype was counted a few times. J is TRBJ2-1 and V is TRBV27; tentatively, D is TRBD2 (6 bases). This CDR3 contains 15 residues. V dropped 5 bases and J dropped 4 bases, with 15 bases sitting between them. Germline assignment: CDR1 MNHEY and CDR2 SMNVEV (reference sequence). For the CDR3, the DNA is TGTGCCAGCAGTCCTCTCTCGCGGGAATACAATGAGCAGTTCTTC. Translating it yields CASSPLSREYNEQFF.

The rearrangement joins TRBV20-1 to TRBJ2-5; D gene ambiguous. The tail of the sequence fits TRBJ2-7 better, so the J call may be wrong. From germline, CDR1 is DFQATT and CDR2 SNEGSKA (reference sequence). The CDR3 consists of 12 residues. This CDR3 reads CSASSRAYEQYF. In nucleotides, the CDR3 is TGCAGTGCTAGTTCCCGGGCCTACGAGCAGTACTTC.